Described below is a single T cell receptor (beta chain) sequence and its context. Its antigen is not known. No DNA is shown, since the ends of the CDR3 on it are uncertain; the CDR3 is the one TCRdb lists. These data belong to a study of cytomegalovirus exposure and HLA in healthy donors. On the study more broadly: One earlier analysis, a look at roughly 170 million T cells, found around 110 million unique TCR beta sequences.

The CDR3 extends over 15 residues, inclusive of both ends. From germline, CDR1 is SGHKS and CDR2 YYEKEE (reference sequence). PCR primers comprised 60 Vbeta and 13 Jbeta primers. This table comes from immunoSEQ multiplex PCR, and its TCRdb copy is limited to in-frame clones, with some not included. This table has around 150,000 clones, roughly 80% appearing once. Study-level findings and limits: Certain sequence variants were highly shared and formed a cluster, and this cluster was likely a sequencing artifact.

This chain connects TRBV5-5 to TRBJ2-1; the DNA was not compared with TRBD2, the D call given in the table. The receptor's source is a woman aged 50 to 65 in good health and CMV-seronegative. Material for sequencing was PBMCs. CDR3 sequence reads: CASILDGTSFNEQFF.